The T cell receptor (beta chain) under discussion was sequenced for a study of blood T cell repertoires in COVID-19. This CDR3 region has 14 residues. Germline V CDR1 and CDR2: MDHEN, SYDVKM. V lost 1 base, J lost 5 bases, and 11 bases lay in between. Authors' analysis steps: The authors estimated nucleated cell counts from reference gene primer amplification. Assay used: immunoSEQ multiplex PCR; TCRdb lists only in-frame clones, some missing. Clone size and V and J calls were adopted from that table, with D and trimming inferred from the DNA. The sample records about 300,000 clones, 85% to 90% being singletons.

The sequence was obtained from a woman between 18 and 29 years old with acute COVID-19. What was sequenced was PBMCs or T cells enriched from blood (not recorded which). The chain uses TRBV28 and TRBJ2-5; a possible D gene is TRBD1 (6 bases). This CDR3 is CASSLLQGQETQYF. The DNA for the CDR3 is TGTGCCAGCAGTTTATTACAGGGTCAGGAGACCCAGTACTTC.